A selection of T cell receptor beta chains follows, all from one sample in a study of cytomegalovirus exposure and HLA in healthy donors. Generated by immunoSEQ multiplex PCR, the TCRdb table keeps only in-frame clones and is missing some. The sample includes about 130,000 clones, 80% of them seen just once. The sequenced sample was PBMCs. Receptor source: a young man in good health. The CDR3 runs from the conserved cysteine through the conserved F or W. Fields, in order: V gene, J gene, clone size, D gene, CDR3 DNA, CDR3 protein. A D gene is named only where the DNA matches it firmly. Clone size appears in some rows only: once, few, many, or a class for an expanded clone.

TRBV5-6,TRBJ2-7,few,.,TGTGCCAGCAGCTATCGAGAAGAGCAGTACTTC,CASSYREEQYF
TRBV19,TRBJ2-1,.,TRBD2,TGTGCCAGTAGCACCGGGACTAGCGGGTTGGCCTACAATGAGCAGTTCTTC,CASSTGTSGLAYNEQFF
TRBV6-5,TRBJ2-7,.,.,TGTGCCACCGGACGGGGTTACGAGCAGTACTTC,CATGRGYEQYF
TRBV2,TRBJ1-2,.,TRBD1,TGTGCCAGCCTGGACAGGGCCTACTGGAATGGCTACACCTTC,CASLDRAYWNGYTF
TRBV9,TRBJ2-3,.,TRBD2,TGTGCCAGCAGCGTGTCTAGCGGGGGAGATACGCAGTATTTT,CASSVSSGGDTQYF
TRBV7-3,TRBJ2-2,once,TRBD2,TGTGCCAGCAGCACCCTTAGCGGGACCTTCACCGGGGAGCTGTTTTTT,CASSTLSGTFTGELFF
TRBV28,TRBJ2-5,.,.,TGTGCCAGCGGACTTACGGCCTCGGAGACCCAGTACTTC,CASGLTASETQYF
TRBV2,TRBJ1-1,.,TRBD1,TGTGCCAGCAGTCGACAGGGGTGGAACACTGAAGCTTTCTTT,CASSRQGWNTEAFF
TRBV25-1,TRBJ2-3,few,.,TGTGCCAGCAGTGAGGAGGGCCGGGGCACAGATACGCAGTATTTT,CASSEEGRGTDTQYF
TRBV4-1,TRBJ2-7,.,.,TGCGCCAGCAGCCAATCCACAGGGACCTCCTACGAGCAGTACTTC,CASSQSTGTSYEQYF
TRBV7-9,TRBJ2-5,.,TRBD2,TGTTCCAGCAGCTTAGTGTCTAGCGGGAGGGCCTTGGTGACCCAGTACTTC,CSSSLVSSGRALVTQYF
TRBV4-1,TRBJ2-2,few,TRBD1,TGCGCCAGCAGTGACAGGGGTAACACCGGGGAGCTGTTTTTT,CASSDRGNTGELFF
TRBV27,TRBJ2-5,.,.,TGTGCCAGCAGTTTATTGGGGGACTACCAAGAGACCCAGTACTTC,CASSLLGDYQETQYF
TRBV7-9,TRBJ2-5,.,.,TGTTCCAGCAGCTTAGGTGGGAGAAACCAAGAGACCCAGTACTTC,CSSSLGGRNQETQYF
TRBV15,TRBJ2-1,.,.,TGTGCCACCATGGGGGGTGGGTCCTACAATGAGCAGTTCTTC,CATMGGGSYNEQFF
TRBV21-1,TRBJ2-1,.,.,TGTGCCAGCAGCCGCCGGACAGTCATGAATGAGCAGTTCTTC,CASSRRTVMNEQFF
TRBV5-1,TRBJ2-7,once,.,TGCGCCAGCAGTTCCGGGACTGACTCCTACGAGCAGTACTTC,CASSSGTDSYEQYF
TRBV19,TRBJ2-5,once,TRBD2,TGTGCCAGTAGTACCATTAGCGGGACCCCCGAAGAGACCCAGTACTTC,CASSTISGTPEETQYF
TRBV4-1,TRBJ1-1,.,.,TGCGCCAGCAGCCAAGAAGGGGCGAACACTGAAGCTTTCTTT,CASSQEGANTEAFF
TRBV6-1,TRBJ1-5,.,TRBD1,TGTGCCAGCACCTCGGGACAGGGAAATCAGCCCCAGCATTTT,CASTSGQGNQPQHF
TRBV7-2,TRBJ2-1,once,.,TGTGCCAGCAGCCAACAGGGTTTGCAGCAGTTCTTC,CASSQQGLQQFF
TRBV11-2,TRBJ2-7,.,TRBD1,TGTGCCAGCAGCCTGCGGACAGGGGTTTCCTACGAGCAGTACTTC,CASSLRTGVSYEQYF
TRBV5-1,TRBJ2-5,.,.,TGCGCCAGCAGCCCGGGCGGGACAGCGATCCAAGAGACCCAGTACTTC,CASSPGGTAIQETQYF
TRBV6-5,TRBJ2-7,.,.,TGTGCCAGCAGTTACTCGGTCGGCGGACTCTACGAGCAGTACTTC,CASSYSVGGLYEQYF
TRBV5-6,TRBJ1-4,.,TRBD1,TGTGCCAGTGGGACAGTATATAATGAAAAACTGTTTTTT,CASGTVYNEKLFF
TRBV2,TRBJ1-2,.,.,TGTGCCAGCAGTGTCGTAGAGGGTCTTGGCTACACCTTC,CASSVVEGLGYTF
TRBV5-1,TRBJ2-4,few,.,TGCGCCAGCAGCTTGAACAGGGTAGCCAAAAACATTCAGTACTTC,CASSLNRVAKNIQYF
TRBV29-1,TRBJ2-2,.,TRBD2,TGCAGCACCTGGCTAGCGGGAGGGCCGAACACCGGGGAGCTGTTTTTT,CSTWLAGGPNTGELFF
TRBV28,TRBJ2-5,.,TRBD2,TGTGCCAGCAGTTCGACTAGCCCAACCCAAGAGACCCAGTACTTC,CASSSTSPTQETQYF
TRBV9,TRBJ1-5,.,.,TGTGCCAGCAGCGTAGATGGGGAGATCAATCAGCCCCAGCATTTT,CASSVDGEINQPQHF
TRBV7-8,TRBJ2-6,.,TRBD1,TGTGCCAGCAGCTCGGGGACAGGGAGTTTTTCTGGGGCCAACGTCCTGACTTTC,CASSSGTGSFSGANVLTF
TRBV4-3,TRBJ2-2,.,.,TGCGCCAGCAGCCAAGATCAGGGATTAAACACCGGGGAGCTGTTTTTT,CASSQDQGLNTGELFF
TRBV18,TRBJ2-6,.,.,TGTGCCAGCTCATTTCCGGGAACCTCTGGGGCCAACGTCCTGACTTTC,CASSFPGTSGANVLTF
TRBV29-1,TRBJ1-1,.,TRBD1,TGCAGCGCCATCGACAGGGACGGAGGTAACGCTTTCTTT,CSAIDRDGGNAFF
TRBV5-1,TRBJ1-1,.,.,TGCGCCAGCAGGGGGCACACTGAAGCTTTCTTT,CASRGHTEAFF
TRBV18,TRBJ2-2,.,TRBD2,TGTGCCAGCTCACGGAGGACTAGCGGGACTTACGGGGAGCTGTTTTTT,CASSRRTSGTYGELFF
TRBV14,TRBJ2-7,.,TRBD1,TGTGCCAGCAGTCACCGGGACAGGGCCTACGAGCAGTACTTC,CASSHRDRAYEQYF
TRBV5-6,TRBJ2-7,.,.,TGTGCCAGCAGCTCCCTGGACAGTTCCTACGAGCAGTACTTC,CASSSLDSSYEQYF
TRBV30,TRBJ1-5,.,.,TGTGCCTGGAGTGTGATGAGGGGCAATCAGCCCCAGCATTTT,CAWSVMRGNQPQHF
TRBV7-9,TRBJ2-3,.,.,TGTGCCAGCAGCCAGGACTCCACAGATACGCAGTATTTT,CASSQDSTDTQYF
TRBV6-1,TRBJ2-1,.,.,TGTGCCAGCAGTGGGTACCGCGGCGATGAGCAGTTCTTC,CASSGYRGDEQFF
TRBV28,TRBJ2-7,.,TRBD2,TGTGCCAGCATGGGGCTAGCGGTCTACGAGCAGTACTTC,CASMGLAVYEQYF
TRBV27,TRBJ2-4,.,TRBD2,TGTGCCAGCAGTTTATCGTTCCTAGCGGGAGTCCCGGCCAAAAACATTCAGTACTTC,CASSLSFLAGVPAKNIQYF
TRBV5-1,TRBJ2-7,.,.,TGCGCCAGCAGCGTTGCCGGGTATGGGGCCGGGTACGAGCAGTACTTC,CASSVAGYGAGYEQYF
TRBV7-3,TRBJ2-1,.,TRBD2,TGTGCCAGCAGCTCCTTACCTAGCGGGATCAATGAGCAGTTCTTC,CASSSLPSGINEQFF
TRBV6-4,TRBJ2-2,.,TRBD2,TGTGCCAGCAGCCCCCTAGCGGGATTGGCTGGGGAGCTGTTTTTT,CASSPLAGLAGELFF